This TCR beta chain derives from a study of shared T cell receptors in the human thymus. With 1 base clipped from V and 3 bases from J, the junction kept 11 bases outside the gene matches. The CDR3 sequence is 18 residues long. The germline gives CDR1 LGHNA, CDR2 YNFKEQ. Profiled with immunoSEQ multiplex PCR; TCRdb holds only in-frame clones, not every one. The table records hundreds of thousands of clones, approximately 87% of them present only once. In addition, the sample was reused for a study of human thymus T cells.

Sequenced input: thymocytes. The TCR originated in a boy under two years old with a congenital heart defect. This chain connects TRBV4-2 to TRBJ1-4, with TRBD1 matching 7 bases. CDR3 sequence reads: CASSQVWDSMRANEKLFF. CDR3 coding DNA: TGTGCCAGCAGCCAAGTCTGGGACAGCATGAGGGCTAATGAAAAACTGTTTTTT.